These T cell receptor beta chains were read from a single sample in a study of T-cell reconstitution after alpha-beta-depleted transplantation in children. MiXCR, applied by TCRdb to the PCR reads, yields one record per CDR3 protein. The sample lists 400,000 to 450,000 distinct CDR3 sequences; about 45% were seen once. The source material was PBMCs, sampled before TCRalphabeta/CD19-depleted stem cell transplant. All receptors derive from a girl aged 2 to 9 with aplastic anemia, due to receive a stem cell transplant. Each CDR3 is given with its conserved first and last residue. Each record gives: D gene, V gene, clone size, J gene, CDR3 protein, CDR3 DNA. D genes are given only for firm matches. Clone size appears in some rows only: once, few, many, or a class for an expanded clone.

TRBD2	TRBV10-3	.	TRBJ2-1	CATTSVNEQFF	TGTGCCACTACTAGCGTCAATGAGCAGTTCTTC
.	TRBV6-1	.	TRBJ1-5	CASSEATSYQPQHF	TGTGCCAGCAGTGAAGCCACATCCTATCAGCCCCAGCATTTT
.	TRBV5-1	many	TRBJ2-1	CASRLGVSSYNEQFF	TGCGCCAGCAGACTGGGGGTAAGCTCCTACAATGAGCAGTTCTTC
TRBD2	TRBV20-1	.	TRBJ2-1	CSSRTSGNYNEQFF	TGCAGTTCCCGGACTAGCGGGAACTACAATGAGCAGTTCTTC
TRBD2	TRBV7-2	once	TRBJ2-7	CASSFTRLAGLDEQYF	TGTGCCAGCAGCTTCACACGACTAGCGGGACTGGACGAGCAGTACTTC
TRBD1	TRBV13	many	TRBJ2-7	CASSSRDRGYEQYF	TGTGCCAGCAGCTCAAGGGACAGGGGCTACGAGCAGTACTTC
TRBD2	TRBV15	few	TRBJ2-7	CATSRRASGGEQYF	TGTGCCACCAGCAGGCGGGCGTCGGGGGGCGAGCAGTACTTC
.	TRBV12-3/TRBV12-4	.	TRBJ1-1	CASSLAAGNDVNTEAFF	TGTGCCAGCAGTTTAGCGGCAGGGAATGACGTGAACACTGAAGCTTTCTTT
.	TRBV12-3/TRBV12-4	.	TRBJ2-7	CASRGVSPSYEQYF	TGTGCCAGCCGAGGCGTGAGTCCCTCCTACGAGCAGTACTTC
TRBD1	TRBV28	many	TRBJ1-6	CASSTRGGGYNSPLHF	TGTGCCAGCAGCACTCGAGGGGGCGGCTATAATTCACCCCTCCACTTT
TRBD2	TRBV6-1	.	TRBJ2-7	CASSGTSGREQYF	TGTGCCAGCAGTGGGACTAGCGGTCGCGAGCAGTACTTC
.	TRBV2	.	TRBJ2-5	CASLFLETQYF	TGTGCCAGCCTGTTCTTGGAGACCCAGTACTTC
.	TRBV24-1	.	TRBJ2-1	CATSDMDGGSYNEQFF	TGTGCCACCAGTGACATGGACGGGGGCTCCTACAATGAGCAGTTCTTC
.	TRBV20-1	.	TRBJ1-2	CSAMSGGTTTYGYTF	TGCAGTGCTATGTCAGGCGGAACGACGACCTATGGCTACACCTTC
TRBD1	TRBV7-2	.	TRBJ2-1	CASSPRQGGDSYNEQFF	TGTGCCAGCAGCCCCCGACAGGGTGGGGACTCCTACAATGAGCAGTTCTTC
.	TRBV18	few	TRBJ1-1	CASSTGRAPTRNAEAFF	TGTGCCAGCTCGACGGGTCGGGCCCCAACACGAAACGCTGAAGCTTTCTTT
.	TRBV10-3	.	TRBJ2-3	CAIAGDTQYF	TGTGCCATCGCCGGGGATACGCAGTATTTT
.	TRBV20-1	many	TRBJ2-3	CSASVGGSTDTQYF	TGCAGTGCTAGTGTTGGGGGCAGCACAGATACGCAGTATTTT
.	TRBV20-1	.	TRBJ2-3	CSARDRNGPLSYTQYF	TGCAGTGCTAGAGACCGGAACGGGCCTTTATCTTATACGCAGTATTTT
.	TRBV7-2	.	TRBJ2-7	CASSLDRWTYEQYF	TGTGCCAGCAGCTTAGATCGGTGGACCTACGAGCAGTACTTC
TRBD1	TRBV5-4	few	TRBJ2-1	CASSLSGTVSYNEQFF	TGTGCCAGCAGCCTATCTGGGACAGTCTCCTACAATGAGCAGTTCTTC
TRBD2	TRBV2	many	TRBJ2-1	CASNRAGGWDEQFF	TGTGCCAGCAATCGAGCGGGAGGGTGGGATGAGCAGTTCTTC
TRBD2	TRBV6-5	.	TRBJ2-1	CASIPSGGAPFF	TGTGCCAGCATACCTAGCGGGGGGGCTCCGTTCTTC
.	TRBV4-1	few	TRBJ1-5	CASSQGLVGPQHF	TGCGCCAGCAGCCAAGGCTTAGTTGGGCCCCAGCATTTT
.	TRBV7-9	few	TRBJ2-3	CASSLVSKAGSDTQYF	TGTGCCAGCAGCTTAGTTTCCAAGGCCGGTTCAGATACGCAGTATTTT
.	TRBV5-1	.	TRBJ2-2	CASSPADTGELFF	TGCGCCAGCAGCCCCGCGGACACCGGGGAGCTGTTTTTT
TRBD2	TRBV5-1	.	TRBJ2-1	CASSLVPAGGTNEQFF	TGCGCCAGCAGCTTGGTTCCAGCGGGGGGCACCAATGAGCAGTTCTTC
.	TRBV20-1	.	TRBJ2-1	CSADDYLSYNEQFF	TGCAGTGCTGACGACTACCTCTCCTACAATGAGCAGTTCTTC
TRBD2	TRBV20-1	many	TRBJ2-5	CSARQGTSGNQETQYF	TGCAGTGCTAGACAAGGGACTAGCGGGAACCAAGAGACCCAGTACTTC
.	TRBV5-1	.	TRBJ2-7	CASSVTREKTYEQYF	TGCGCCAGCAGCGTGACACGGGAGAAAACCTACGAGCAGTACTTC
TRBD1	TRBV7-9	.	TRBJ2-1	CASSSTLGQGSNEQFF	TGTGCCAGCAGCTCTACCCTAGGACAGGGGTCCAATGAGCAGTTCTTC
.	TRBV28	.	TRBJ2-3	CASSVGSSGGGNTQYF	TGTGCCAGCAGTGTGGGCTCTAGCGGAGGGGGGAATACGCAGTATTTT
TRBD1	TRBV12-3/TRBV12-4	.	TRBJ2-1	CASSSGGGYNEQFF	TGTGCCAGCAGTTCAGGGGGCGGGTACAATGAGCAGTTCTTC
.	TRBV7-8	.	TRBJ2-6	CASSLYVGGAGANVLTF	TGTGCCAGCAGCTTATACGTCGGGGGCGCTGGGGCCAACGTCCTGACTTTC
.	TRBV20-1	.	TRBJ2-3	CSAILPGASGTDTQYF	TGCAGTGCTATCCTCCCCGGGGCTAGCGGCACAGATACGCAGTATTTT
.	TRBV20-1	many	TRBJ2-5	CSASSGAYQETQYF	TGCAGTGCTAGTAGCGGAGCCTACCAAGAGACCCAGTACTTC
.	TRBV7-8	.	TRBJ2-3	CASSPWDSTDTQYF	TGTGCCAGCAGCCCCTGGGACAGCACAGATACGCAGTATTTT
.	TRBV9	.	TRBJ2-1	CASSVGSNEQFF	TGTGCCAGCAGCGTAGGTTCGAATGAGCAGTTCTTC
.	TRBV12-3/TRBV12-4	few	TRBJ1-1	CASSLRSLEAFF	TGTGCCAGCAGTTTGAGGAGTTTGGAAGCTTTCTTT
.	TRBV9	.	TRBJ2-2	CASSVEQGTGELFF	TGTGCCAGCAGCGTAGAACAGGGCACCGGGGAGCTGTTTTTT
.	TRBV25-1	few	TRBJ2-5	CASSEFPPQETQYF	TGTGCCAGCAGTGAATTCCCTCCCCAAGAGACCCAGTACTTC
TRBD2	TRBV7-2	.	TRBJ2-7	CASRDSGRAKDEQYF	TGTGCCAGCAGGGATAGCGGGAGGGCTAAGGACGAGCAGTACTTC
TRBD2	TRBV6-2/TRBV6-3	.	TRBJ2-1	CASVPAGGGLSYNEQFF	TGTGCCAGCGTGCCAGCGGGAGGGGGGTTGTCCTACAATGAGCAGTTCTTC
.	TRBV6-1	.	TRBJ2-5	CASKPSAYQETQYF	TGTGCCAGCAAACCATCAGCGTACCAAGAGACCCAGTACTTC
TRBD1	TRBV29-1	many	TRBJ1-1	CSACGTGGTEAFF	TGCAGCGCCTGTGGTACAGGGGGCACTGAAGCTTTCTTT
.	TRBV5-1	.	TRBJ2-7	CASSLAGSHEQYF	TGCGCCAGCAGCTTGGCCGGGTCACACGAGCAGTACTTC
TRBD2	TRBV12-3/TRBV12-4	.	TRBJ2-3	CASRSSGGLSTDTQYF	TGTGCCAGCAGGTCTAGCGGGGGCCTCAGCACAGATACGCAGTATTTT
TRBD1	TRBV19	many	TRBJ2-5	CASSTSGGWGETQYF	TGTGCCAGTAGTACCTCAGGGGGCTGGGGAGAGACCCAGTACTTC
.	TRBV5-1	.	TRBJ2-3	CASRIDYSTDTQYF	TGCGCCAGCAGAATAGACTATAGCACAGATACGCAGTATTTT
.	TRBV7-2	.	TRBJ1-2	CASSSPVIAGYTF	TGTGCCAGCAGCTCACCAGTTATAGCGGGCTACACCTTC
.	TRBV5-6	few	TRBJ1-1	CASSRALRGDTEAFF	TGTGCCAGCAGCCGAGCTCTCAGGGGAGACACTGAAGCTTTCTTT